This TCR beta chain was identified during a study of long-term antiretroviral therapy in people with HIV. V lost 10 bases, J lost 4 bases, and 14 bases lay in between. CDR1 and CDR2 (germline): MNHNS, SASEGT. The CDR3 has 13 residues. This was the immunoSEQ v3.0 assay at survey level. TCRdb's copy holds only in-frame clones and misses some; the assay was immunoSEQ multiplex PCR. This sample has some 31,000 clones, with about 95% found just once. This chain connects TRBV6-1 to TRBJ1-5; D call uncertain. The source material was unsorted PBMCs, sampled 5.3 years after starting antiretroviral therapy. This clonotype was sampled from a man under 40 with HIV. CDR3 protein: CAIGPENNQPQHF. The CDR3 DNA reads TGTGCCATAGGACCCGAAAATAATCAGCCCCAGCATTTT.